This entry concerns a single T cell receptor (beta chain). Each CDR3 protein is one row after TCRdb ran MiXCR on the PCR reads. The sample lists 45,000 to 55,000 distinct CDR3 sequences; about a third were seen once. The CDR3 has 11 residues. V was cut by 3 bases and J by 7 bases, with 7 bases left in between. Germline-derived CDR1 and CDR2 are MNHEY and SVGEGT. These data come from a study of molecular identifiers for immune sequencing clone quantification. The rearrangement uses TRBV6-2 or TRBV6-3 and TRBJ2-7; D remains unclear. The source is a human donor in good health. Some libraries in this study had Jurkat cell RNA spiked in. Source material: naive CD8+ T cells from blood, with Jurkat cell RNA spiked in. Subset meaning: FACS-sorted CD8+CD4-CCR7+CD45RA+ naive T cells. In DNA, the CDR3 is TGTGCCAGCAGTTATCCGGCTGAGCAGTACTTC. Protein product: CASSYPAEQYF.